This T cell receptor beta chain stems from a study of blood T cell repertoires in COVID-19. At the level of the study: Acute and convalescent COVID-19 samples came from the United States, Italy and Spain. PBMCs, B-cell-depleted T cells, or T cells provided the cDNA or gDNA that made up the material.

The authors' processing: Using reference gene primer amplification, nucleated cell counts were estimated. Sequencing used immunoSEQ multiplex PCR; TCRdb keeps in-frame clones, though not all of them. D and trimming were read from the DNA, whereas the V and J calls and clone size are those reported in that table. The table includes 220,000 or so clones, about 80% detected once. This CDR3 has 13 residues. From germline, CDR1 is GTSNPN and CDR2 SVGIG (reference sequence). With 0 bases removed from V and 5 bases from J, the gap between germline ends came to 10 bases. The clonotype comes from a woman of 80 years or more with acute or convalescent COVID-19. The rearrangement joins TRBV30 to TRBJ1-1; D might be TRBD1 (5 bases). The specimen sequenced was peripheral blood. The CDR3 region has the DNA TGTGCCTGGAGTGTCTGGGGCCTGACTGAAGCTTTCTTT. It translates to CAWSVWGLTEAFF.